Here is one T cell receptor beta chain with its context. Its specificity is unknown. This entry comes from a study of cytomegalovirus exposure and HLA in healthy donors. Study outcomes and limitations: Using the classifier, cytomegalovirus status was reportedly diagnosed with high specificity and sensitivity. The study labeled under 200 TCR beta chains cytomegalovirus-associated. In vitro experiments confirmed that three CMV-associated chains were specific for CMV antigens.

The CDR3 has 14 residues. The V and J ends lost 4 bases and 3 bases respectively, with 14 bases between them. In germline, CDR1 is SGDLS, CDR2 YYNGEE. Measured with immunoSEQ multiplex PCR; TCRdb has only the in-frame clones, and not every one. In the table there are about 54,000 clones, roughly nine tenths of which are singletons. This clonotype was sampled from a woman in her late teens or twenties in good health and CMV-seropositive. The sample taken for sequencing was PBMCs. The chain couples TRBV9 to TRBJ2-7, with no clear D. The CDR3 sequence: CASSPARNHYEQYF. The CDR3, as DNA: TGTGCCAGCAGCCCGGCGCGGAACCACTACGAGCAGTACTTC.